A single sample gave rise to the 21 T cell receptor beta chains below, sequenced in a study of regulatory T cells in long-lasting Graves disease. Time point specified: newly diagnosed GD, antithyroid drugs for less than 3 months. PBMC-extracted RNA yielded the TCR library. CDR3-region Arm-PCR and iRepertoire HTBI primers produced the TCR beta libraries. TCRdb redid the calling of the multiplex PCR reads with MiXCR, one entry per CDR3 protein. The repertoire holds about 460,000 distinct CDR3 sequences, with 14% as singletons. Separately, the same data were catalogued under a study of T cells in Graves' hyperthyroidism and ophthalmopathy.

The specimen comprised peripheral blood mononuclear cells (PBMCs), sampled at new diagnosis, from a patient treated with antithyroid drugs. Receptors were obtained from a woman aged 45-59 years with Graves disease.

As concerns this clonotype: A clone one base away is much larger, so this may be a read error. V gene TRBV28 combines with J gene TRBJ1-2; D not resolved. Trimming removed 3 bases from V and 4 bases from J, with 12 bases in between. The CDR3 covers 14 residues. Per germline, CDR1 MDHEN and CDR2 SYDVKM. The CDR3: CASSFDGLGYGYTF. In DNA, the CDR3 is TGTGCCAGCAGTTTCGACGGGTTGGGCTATGGCTACACCTTC.

J is TRBJ1-1 and V is TRBV19, with D hard to call. This CDR3 has 15 amino acids. Trimming shortened V by 6 bases and J by 2 bases, and 16 bases separated the two germline ends. The germline gives CDR1 LNHDA, CDR2 SQIVND (reference sequence). The CDR3 DNA follows: TGTGCCAGTAGCCAGAGGTATGGCTTTAACACTGAAGCTTTCTTT. Protein: CASSQRYGFNTEAFF.

This clonotype was counted a few times. The chain couples TRBV7-9 to TRBJ2-7; 9 bases agree with TRBD2. The germline gives CDR1 SEHNR, CDR2 FQNEAQ (reference sequence). V was pared by 5 bases and J by 2 bases, with 10 bases of the junction left unmatched. The CDR3 is 16 amino acids. DNA of the CDR3: TGTGCCAGCAGCCCCTTCCAGTCTAGCGGGACCTACGAGCAGTACTTC. Its protein is CASSPFQSSGTYEQYF.

The V gene is TRBV20-1, the J gene TRBJ1-5; TRBD1 might be the D (5 bases). In germline, CDR1 is DFQATT, CDR2 SNEGSKA (reference sequence). The CDR3 extends over 15 amino acids. Trimming pared 2 bases from V and 2 bases from J, leaving 13 bases between. CDR3 bases: TGCAGTGCTAGACCCGTTGGGGCAGGCAATCAGCCCCAGCATTTT. Translating gives CSARPVGAGNQPQHF.

CDR3 region: CSVDRGYTGELFF. CDR3 nucleotides: TGCAGCGTTGACAGGGGTTACACCGGGGAGCTGTTTTTT. The chain combines TRBV29-1 with TRBJ2-2; D is perhaps TRBD1 (6 bases). CDR1 and CDR2 from the germline V gene are SQVTM and ANQGSEA. With 3 bases removed from V and 3 bases from J, the gap between germline ends came to 8 bases. The CDR3 has 13 residues.

The chain recombines TRBV6-1 with TRBJ1-1; D unclear. This CDR3 has 13 residues. The germline CDR1 and CDR2 sequences are MNHNS and SASEGT. Trimming removed 7 bases from V and 2 bases from J, with 11 bases in between. The CDR3 DNA reads TGTGCCAGCACCAGGAACTCAAACACTGAAGCTTTCTTT. Translating it yields CASTRNSNTEAFF.

V usage is TRBV13 and J usage is TRBJ2-6; maybe TRBD1 (5 bases). Trimming cost V 5 bases and J 0 bases, with 11 bases left between them. This CDR3 comprises 16 residues. The V gene's germline CDR1 is PRHDT and CDR2 FYEKMQ (reference sequence). In DNA form, the CDR3 reads TGTGCCAGCAGCCCCTCAGGGATCTCTGGGGCCAACGTCCTGACTTTC. Its protein product is CASSPSGISGANVLTF.

V and J are TRBV5-6 and TRBJ2-1; TRBD1 or TRBD2 may be the D gene (5 bases each). V shed 4 bases and J shed 0 bases, with 11 bases lying between them. The CDR3 has 15 residues. Germline CDR1 reads SGHDT; CDR2 reads YYEEEE. The CDR3 reads CASSGGHFSYNEQFF. Here the CDR3 DNA reads TGTGCCAGCAGCGGAGGACACTTCTCCTACAATGAGCAGTTCTTC.

As for this clonotype: This may stem from a read error, because a much larger clone lies one nucleotide away. V is TRBV5-5 and J is TRBJ2-3; TRBD2 might be the D (5 bases). Per germline, CDR1 SGHKS and CDR2 YYEKEE (reference sequence). The CDR3 has 13 amino acids. CDR3 sequence: CASTQTNTDRQYF. The DNA of the CDR3 is TGTGCCAGCACCCAGACTAACACAGATAGGCAGTATTTT. The variable domain in full, completed from reference TRBV5-5 and TRBJ2-3, reads DAGVTQSPTHLIKTRGQQVTLRCSPISGHKSVSWYQQVLGQGPQFIFQYYEKEERGRGNFPDRFSARQFPNYSSELNVNALLLGDSALYLCASTQTNTDRQYFGPGTRLTVL.

The chain carries TRBV4-1 and TRBJ2-5; the match to TRBD2 covers 10 bases. V lost 2 bases and J lost 5; bases outside the gene matches: 5. Per germline, CDR1 MGHRA and CDR2 YSYEKL. This CDR3 comprises 15 residues. Here the CDR3 reads CASSQTSGTRETQYF. CDR3 in DNA: TGCGCCAGCAGCCAAACTAGCGGGACAAGGGAGACCCAGTACTTC.

This clonotype appeared a few times. V and J are TRBV9 and TRBJ2-5, with TRBD2 identical over 10 bases. Germline trimming cut 4 bases from V and 5 bases from J; bases unmatched to any gene: 5. The CDR3 consists of 14 residues. Germline V CDR1 and CDR2: SGDLS, YYNGEE. CDR3 sequence (DNA): TGTGCCAGCAGCCCTAGCGGGAGTTGGGAGACCCAGTACTTC. Its translation: CASSPSGSWETQYF.

The chain couples TRBV19 to TRBJ2-7; D tentatively reads TRBD1 or TRBD2 (5 bases each). CDR1 and CDR2 (germline): LNHDA, SQIVND (reference sequence). V was pared by 9 bases and J by 3 bases, with 15 bases between. CDR3 length: 13 residues. CDR3 in DNA: TGTGCCAGCTCCGGGGCGAATTACTACGAGCAGTACTTC. Translating gives CASSGANYYEQYF.

About this clonotype: Germline and junction disagree at one end, which may indicate a read error. The rearrangement links TRBV5-1 to TRBJ2-5, with 8 positions matching TRBD2. Per the germline V gene, CDR1 is SGHRS and CDR2 is YFSETQ. The CDR3 has 16 amino acids. The CDR3 sequence: CASSLWAASGSETQYF. For the CDR3, the DNA is TGTGCCAGCAGCTTGTGGGCTGCCAGCGGGAGTGAGACCCAGTACTTC.

There are many counts of this clonotype. This sequence joins TRBV28 and TRBJ1-1; D is undetermined. CDR1 and CDR2 from the germline V gene are MDHEN and SYDVKM. V was trimmed by 1 base and J by 7 bases, leaving 10 bases between them. This CDR3 has 13 residues. The CDR3 loop is CASSLFYGGEAFF. CDR3 sequence (DNA): TGTGCCAGCAGTTTATTTTATGGAGGTGAAGCTTTCTTT.

The chain joins TRBV27 to TRBJ2-2, with 12 bases matching TRBD2. With V trimmed by 6 bases and J by 0 bases, 20 bases remained unmatched. CDR3 length: 22 amino acids. Looked up from germline, CDR1 is MNHEY and CDR2 is SMNVEV (reference sequence). The CDR3 nucleotides read TGTGCCAGCAGGCGATTGTCCTTATTGACTAGCGGGAGAGACACGAACACCGGGGAGCTGTTTTTT. Protein product: CASRRLSLLTSGRDTNTGELFF.

The gene calls are TRBV2 and TRBJ2-3, with no clear D. In germline, CDR1 is SNHLY, CDR2 FYNNEI. CDR3 length: 12 amino acids. Trimming removed 5 bases at V and 8 bases at J, with 11 bases between. The chain's CDR3 is CASSPRRGTQYF. As DNA, the CDR3 is TGTGCCAGCAGTCCCAGGCGAGGTACGCAGTATTTT.

This clonotype appeared a few times. The chain links TRBV18 to TRBJ1-2; maybe TRBD1 (5 bases). V shed 2 bases and J shed 4 bases, with 14 bases lying between them. CDR1 and CDR2 (germline): KGHSH, LQKENI. The CDR3 is made up of 15 amino acids. The CDR3 sequence is CASSPGATESYGYTF. The CDR3 nucleotides read TGTGCCAGCTCACCAGGGGCGACAGAATCCTATGGCTACACCTTC.

The V gene is TRBV3-1, the J gene TRBJ1-4; unclear D gene. CDR3 length equals 14 residues. Germline V gene lookup returns CDR1 LGHDT and CDR2 YNNKEL (reference sequence). The V end was cut by 2 bases, the J end by 0 bases, with 4 bases between. The chain's CDR3 is CASSQPSTNEKLFF. As DNA, the CDR3 is TGTGCCAGCAGCCAACCGTCAACTAATGAAAAACTGTTTTTT.

The table lists this clonotype with many counts. The chain carries TRBV28 and TRBJ2-1, with 7 bases matching TRBD1. There are 14 residues in the CDR3. Unmatched junction bases numbered 10, after V lost 9 bases and J lost 5 bases. Per the germline V gene, CDR1 is MDHEN and CDR2 is SYDVKM. Here the CDR3 DNA reads TGTGCCAGTCTCCTGGGGACAGAGAACAATGAGCAGTTCTTC. It is translated as CASLLGTENNEQFF.

This clonotype was recorded at least ten times. The rearrangement joins TRBV28 to TRBJ1-5, with 8 bases lining up with TRBD1. The CDR3 consists of 14 residues. J gave up 6 bases and V 7 bases, and 8 bases lay outside the gene matches. Germline V gene data show CDR1 as MDHEN and CDR2 as SYDVKM. The DNA of the CDR3 is TGTGCCAGCACGGACAGGGATTTCGGTCAGCCCCAGCATTTT. This encodes CASTDRDFGQPQHF. The variable domain in full, completed from reference TRBV28 and TRBJ1-5, reads DVKVTQSSRYLVKRTGEKVFLECVQDMDHENMFWYRQDPGLGLRLIYFSYDVKMKEKGDIPEGYSVSREKKERFSLILESASTNQTSMYLCASTDRDFGQPQHFGDGTRLSIL.

This clonotype was picked up many times. The chain combines TRBV10-2 with TRBJ2-7; 7 bases agree with TRBD1. Trimming at V came to 0 bases and at J to 6 bases, leaving 5 bases not matched to a gene. The CDR3 consists of 14 residues. The germline CDR1 and CDR2 sequences are WSHSY and SAAADI. CDR3 coding DNA: TGCGCCAGCAGTGAGTCTAGGGGGCAGAGCGAGCAGTACTTC. Translated: CASSESRGQSEQYF.